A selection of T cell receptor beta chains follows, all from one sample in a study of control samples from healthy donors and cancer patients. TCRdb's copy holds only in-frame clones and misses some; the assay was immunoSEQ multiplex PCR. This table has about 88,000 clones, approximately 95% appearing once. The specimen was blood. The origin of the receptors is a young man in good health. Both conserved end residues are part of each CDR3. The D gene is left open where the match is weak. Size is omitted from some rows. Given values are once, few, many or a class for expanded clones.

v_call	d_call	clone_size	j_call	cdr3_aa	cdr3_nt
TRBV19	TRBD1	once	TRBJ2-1	CASSIWDSGSNNEQFF	TGTGCCAGTAGTATATGGGACAGCGGATCGAACAATGAGCAGTTCTTC
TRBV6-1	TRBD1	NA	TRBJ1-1	CASSEIYAGGYRLGTEAFF	TGTGCCAGCAGTGAAATATACGCAGGGGGTTACCGTCTGGGCACTGAAGCTTTCTTT
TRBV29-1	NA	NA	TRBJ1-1	CSVQENTEAFF	TGCAGCGTCCAAGAGAACACTGAAGCTTTCTTT
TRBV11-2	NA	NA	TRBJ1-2	CASSLYYGRQNYGYTF	TGTGCCAGCAGCTTATATTATGGGAGGCAGAACTATGGCTACACCTTC
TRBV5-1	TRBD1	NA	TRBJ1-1	CASSLGQGMNTEAFF	TGCGCCAGCAGCTTGGGACAGGGGATGAACACTGAAGCTTTCTTT
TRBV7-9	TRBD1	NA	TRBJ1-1	CASSRGQGVNTEAFF	TGTGCCAGCAGCCGCGGACAGGGCGTGAACACTGAAGCTTTCTTT
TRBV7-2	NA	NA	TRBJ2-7	CASSLAVSYEQYF	TGTGCCAGCAGCTTAGCTGTCAGCTACGAGCAGTACTTC
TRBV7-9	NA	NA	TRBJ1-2	CASSLPYVGRYGYTF	TGTGCCAGCAGCTTACCCTATGTCGGGCGCTATGGCTACACCTTC
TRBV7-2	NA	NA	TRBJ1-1	CASSLAPSGQGTTEAFF	TGTGCCAGCAGCTTAGCGCCTAGTGGTCAGGGGACCACTGAAGCTTTCTTT
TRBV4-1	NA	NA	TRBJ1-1	CASSHPGQEEAFF	TGCGCCAGCAGTCATCCCGGACAAGAAGAAGCTTTCTTT
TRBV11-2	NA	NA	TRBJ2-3	CASSLGYRDTQYF	TGTGCCAGCAGCTTAGGATATCGGGATACGCAGTATTTT
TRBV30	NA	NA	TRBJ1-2	CAWSKIHTRDPRAYGYTF	TGTGCCTGGAGTAAGATACATACCCGGGACCCACGTGCATATGGCTACACCTTC
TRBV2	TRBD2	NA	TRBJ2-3	CASRLAGARDTQYF	TGTGCCAGCAGGCTAGCGGGAGCGCGAGATACGCAGTATTTT
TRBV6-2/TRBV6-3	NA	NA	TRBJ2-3	CASSYFWSSTDTQYF	TGTGCCAGCAGTTACTTCTGGTCTAGCACAGATACGCAGTATTTT
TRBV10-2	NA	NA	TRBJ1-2	CASSGGSRVYGYTF	TGCGCCAGCAGCGGGGGTAGCAGGGTCTATGGCTACACCTTC
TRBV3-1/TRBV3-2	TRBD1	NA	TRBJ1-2	CASSRGTGFGYTF	TGTGCCAGCAGCCGCGGGACAGGGTTTGGCTACACCTTC
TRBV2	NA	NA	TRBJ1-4	CASRDVVDEKLFF	TGTGCCAGCAGGGACGTAGTAGATGAAAAACTGTTTTTT
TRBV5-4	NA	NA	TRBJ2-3	CASSLGSLADTQYF	TGTGCCAGCAGCTTGGGTAGCCTAGCAGATACGCAGTATTTT
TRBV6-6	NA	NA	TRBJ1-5	CASSYIAEPQHF	TGTGCCAGCAGTTACATCGCAGAGCCCCAGCATTTT
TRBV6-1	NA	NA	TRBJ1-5	CASSELGNQPQHF	TGTGCCAGCAGTGAATTGGGGAATCAGCCCCAGCATTTT
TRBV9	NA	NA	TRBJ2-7	CASSVASRGDLYEQYF	TGTGCCAGCAGCGTAGCTAGCAGGGGGGACCTCTACGAGCAGTACTTC
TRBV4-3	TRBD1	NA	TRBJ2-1	CASSQDRPGGYNEQFF	TGCGCCAGCAGCCAAGATCGGCCAGGGGGATACAATGAGCAGTTCTTC
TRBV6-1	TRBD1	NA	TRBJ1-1	CASSEASTGGNTEAFF	TGTGCCAGCAGTGAAGCGTCGACAGGGGGGAACACTGAAGCTTTCTTT
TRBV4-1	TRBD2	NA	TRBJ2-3	CASSQSAGGGADTQYF	TGCGCCAGCAGCCAATCAGCGGGGGGCGGGGCAGATACGCAGTATTTT
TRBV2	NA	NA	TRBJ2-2	CASSPSNTGELFF	TGTGCCAGCAGTCCCTCGAACACCGGGGAGCTGTTTTTT
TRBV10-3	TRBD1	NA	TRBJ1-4	CAIGGQENEKLFF	TGTGCCATCGGGGGACAGGAGAATGAAAAACTGTTTTTT
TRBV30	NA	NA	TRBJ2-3	CAWSVGPDTQYF	TGTGCCTGGAGTGTAGGACCCGATACGCAGTATTTT
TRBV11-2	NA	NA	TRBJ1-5	CASSSPGMPQHF	TGTGCCAGCAGCTCGCCTGGGATGCCCCAGCATTTT
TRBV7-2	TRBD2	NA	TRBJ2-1	CASSLVTSGGEQFF	TGTGCCAGCAGCTTAGTGACTAGCGGGGGGGAGCAGTTCTTC